This is a list of T cell receptor beta chains from one sample in a study of blood T cells in healthy people across ages. A single record per CDR3 protein comes from TCRdb applying MiXCR to the 5' RACE reads. The sample holds hundreds of thousands of distinct CDR3 sequences; under 45% are singletons and the top ten take roughly 19%. Sequencing was done on a sample of blood. Receptor source: a man between 60 and 75 years old in good health. CDR3s include the opening cysteine and the closing phenylalanine or tryptophan. Fields, in order: clone size, V gene, D gene, J gene, CDR3 DNA, CDR3 protein. A D gene is named only where the DNA matches it firmly. The size field is filled for only some rows; it gives once, few, many or a size class.

size: -; V: TRBV10-3; D: -; J: TRBJ2-1; DNA: TGTGCCATCAGCGGACAAGGAAACAATGAGCAGTTCTTC; CDR3: CAISGQGNNEQFF
size: many; V: TRBV10-3; D: -; J: TRBJ2-1; DNA: TGTGCCATCAGTCCTTTCGGATACAATGAGCAGTTCTTC; CDR3: CAISPFGYNEQFF
size: few; V: TRBV7-9; D: TRBD1; J: TRBJ1-1; DNA: TGTGCCAGCAGCTTAGTGACGGGACAGGGTGAAGCTTTCTTT; CDR3: CASSLVTGQGEAFF
size: once; V: TRBV27; D: -; J: TRBJ2-7; DNA: TGTGCCAGCAATTTATCGCCTCGGGGACAAGAGCAGTACTTC; CDR3: CASNLSPRGQEQYF
size: -; V: TRBV10-3; D: -; J: TRBJ1-2; DNA: TGTGCCATCAGTGAGTCGCCAACTAACTATGGCTACACCTTC; CDR3: CAISESPTNYGYTF
size: -; V: TRBV6-2/TRBV6-3; D: -; J: TRBJ2-1; DNA: TGTGCCAGCAGCTCTAACCTAGCGAATGAGCAGTTCTTC; CDR3: CASSSNLANEQFF
size: few; V: TRBV27; D: TRBD1; J: TRBJ1-1; DNA: TGTGCCAGCAGTGCGGACAGGGGGGGTTTGAGGGCTTTCTTT; CDR3: CASSADRGGLRAFF
size: -; V: TRBV20-1; D: -; J: TRBJ1-4; DNA: TGCAGTGCTAGAGATCCTAGGCTAGAAAAACTGTTTTTT; CDR3: CSARDPRLEKLFF
size: -; V: TRBV24-1; D: -; J: TRBJ2-2; DNA: TGTGCCACCAGTGCACGCGATTCTGCCGGGGAGCTGTTTTTT; CDR3: CATSARDSAGELFF
size: few; V: TRBV28; D: TRBD2; J: TRBJ2-1; DNA: TGTGCCAGCAGTCCTCACTTAGCGGGGGGGCTCAATGAGCAGTTCTTC; CDR3: CASSPHLAGGLNEQFF
size: -; V: TRBV16; D: -; J: TRBJ1-1; DNA: TGTGCCAGCAGCCAAGAGCTGGTCGACACTGAAGCTTTCTTT; CDR3: CASSQELVDTEAFF
size: -; V: TRBV20-1; D: -; J: TRBJ2-7; DNA: TGCAGTGCTGCCCGGGGGCGAGCCTACGAGCAGTACTTC; CDR3: CSAARGRAYEQYF
size: -; V: TRBV4-3; D: TRBD2; J: TRBJ2-3; DNA: TGCGCCAGCAGCCCGAAATCCTTAGCGGGGGGGCGGATTTCTACAGATACGCAGTATTTT; CDR3: CASSPKSLAGGRISTDTQYF
size: few; V: TRBV7-2; D: -; J: TRBJ1-5; DNA: TGTGCCAGCAGCTCGGACATAACGAATCAGCCCCAGCATTTT; CDR3: CASSSDITNQPQHF
size: -; V: TRBV7-2; D: -; J: TRBJ1-2; DNA: TGTGCCAGCAGTCCAGGATCAACTAACTATGGCTACACCTTC; CDR3: CASSPGSTNYGYTF
size: -; V: TRBV4-1; D: -; J: TRBJ1-6; DNA: TGCGCCAGCAGCCAAGAAGCTGGAGCCTCCTATAATTCACCCCTCCACTTT; CDR3: CASSQEAGASYNSPLHF
size: -; V: TRBV7-2; D: -; J: TRBJ1-5; DNA: TGTGCCAGCAGCTTTTACACTCATCAGCCCCAGCATTTT; CDR3: CASSFYTHQPQHF
size: few; V: TRBV20-1; D: TRBD2; J: TRBJ2-5; DNA: TGCAGTGCTAGAGGCTCACTAGCGGGGGGGCGCGGAGAGACCCAGTACTTC; CDR3: CSARGSLAGGRGETQYF
size: -; V: TRBV20-1; D: TRBD1; J: TRBJ1-2; DNA: TGCAGTGCTAGAGATCTGACAGGGGTCACCTTC; CDR3: CSARDLTGVTF
size: many; V: TRBV27; D: -; J: TRBJ2-6; DNA: TGTGCCAGCAGTTTTAGGGTCTCTGGGGCCAACGTCCTGACTTTC; CDR3: CASSFRVSGANVLTF
size: -; V: TRBV5-1; D: -; J: TRBJ1-1; DNA: TGCGCCAGCAGCTTGGCAGCAGGGATGAACACTGAAGCTTTCTTT; CDR3: CASSLAAGMNTEAFF
size: many; V: TRBV6-2/TRBV6-3; D: TRBD1; J: TRBJ2-6; DNA: TGTGCCAGCAGATCTCGCGGGGGACAGGGGTTTGGTGGGGCCAACGTCCTGACTTTC; CDR3: CASRSRGGQGFGGANVLTF
size: many; V: TRBV19; D: -; J: TRBJ1-5; DNA: TGTGCCAGCAGCCGGGGCAATCAGCCCCAGCATTTT; CDR3: CASSRGNQPQHF
size: few; V: TRBV20-1; D: -; J: TRBJ2-3; DNA: TGCAGTGCTAGTGTCAGGCCCACAGATACGCAGTATTTT; CDR3: CSASVRPTDTQYF
size: -; V: TRBV18; D: -; J: TRBJ1-2; DNA: TGTGCCAGCTCACCTCGGACAGATTCTTACCATGGCTACACCTTC; CDR3: CASSPRTDSYHGYTF
size: -; V: TRBV6-2/TRBV6-3; D: -; J: TRBJ1-4; DNA: TGTGCCAGCAGTTATGACGAAAAACTGTTTTTT; CDR3: CASSYDEKLFF
size: few; V: TRBV4-1; D: -; J: TRBJ1-1; DNA: TGCGCCAGCAGCCAACCAACTTCCTCCGGGACACTCAAAGGGGAAGCTTTCTTT; CDR3: CASSQPTSSGTLKGEAFF
size: few; V: TRBV6-6; D: -; J: TRBJ2-5; DNA: TGTGCCAGCAGCCCCCTTTCGAGTAGCCGGGGGTCGGAGACCCAGTACTTC; CDR3: CASSPLSSSRGSETQYF
size: few; V: TRBV5-1; D: -; J: TRBJ2-3; DNA: TGCGCCAGCAGCTTTGGGCTGACCTCTAGCACAGATACGCAGTATTTT; CDR3: CASSFGLTSSTDTQYF
size: once; V: TRBV14; D: -; J: TRBJ2-1; DNA: TGTGCCAGCAGCCAAGAAGGGCTCCTGCCCTACAATGAGCAGTTCTTC; CDR3: CASSQEGLLPYNEQFF
size: few; V: TRBV7-2; D: -; J: TRBJ2-1; DNA: TGTGCCAGCAGCCCCCCGGGGTATAGGCAGTTCTTC; CDR3: CASSPPGYRQFF
size: few; V: TRBV29-1; D: -; J: TRBJ1-6; DNA: TGCAGCGCCGCAGGGTTTTCAGGATCCTATAATTCACCCCTCCACTTT; CDR3: CSAAGFSGSYNSPLHF
size: few; V: TRBV12-3/TRBV12-4; D: -; J: TRBJ2-7; DNA: TGTGCCAGCAGTCCCGGGGAGGCCTTCTACGAGCAGTACTTC; CDR3: CASSPGEAFYEQYF
size: -; V: TRBV7-9; D: TRBD2; J: TRBJ2-1; DNA: TGTGCCAGCAGCCCGGGGACTAGCGGCCTGGGGGAGCAGTTCTTC; CDR3: CASSPGTSGLGEQFF
size: few; V: TRBV20-1; D: -; J: TRBJ2-3; DNA: TGCAGTGCTAGAGACGGCCCCCCTACGCAGTATTTT; CDR3: CSARDGPPTQYF
size: -; V: TRBV6-4; D: -; J: TRBJ2-5; DNA: TGTGCCAGCAGTGAAGGCGGCAGGGCGACCCAGTACTTC; CDR3: CASSEGGRATQYF
size: few; V: TRBV15; D: -; J: TRBJ2-7; DNA: TGTGCCACCAGCCCCCCGAGGGGTTTCTCCTACGAGCAGTACTTC; CDR3: CATSPPRGFSYEQYF
size: -; V: TRBV10-3; D: TRBD2; J: TRBJ2-5; DNA: TGTGCCATCAGCGCAAAACTAGCGGGGGACGGAACGCAGTACTTC; CDR3: CAISAKLAGDGTQYF
size: few; V: TRBV9; D: TRBD1; J: TRBJ1-1; DNA: TGTGCCAGCAGCGCCCGAGACTATTACCGGGACAGGGTGACTGAAGCTTTCTTT; CDR3: CASSARDYYRDRVTEAFF
size: -; V: TRBV5-1; D: TRBD1; J: TRBJ1-1; DNA: TGCGCCACTAGGACAGGACGTGAAGCTTTCTTT; CDR3: CATRTGREAFF
size: -; V: TRBV20-1; D: -; J: TRBJ1-1; DNA: TGCAGTGCTAGATCCGTTTGGGACCTGAACACTGAAGCTTTCTTT; CDR3: CSARSVWDLNTEAFF
size: few; V: TRBV5-4; D: -; J: TRBJ2-3; DNA: TGTGCCAGCAGCTTGGATTTAGCGGGCAGGGGGCGCACAGATACGCAGTATTTT; CDR3: CASSLDLAGRGRTDTQYF
size: -; V: TRBV11-2; D: TRBD2; J: TRBJ2-7; DNA: TGTGCCAGCAGCTTAGCGGTCGGGGGGGCGAACTACGAGCAGTACTTC; CDR3: CASSLAVGGANYEQYF
size: few; V: TRBV4-1; D: TRBD1; J: TRBJ1-5; DNA: TGCGCCAGCAGCCAAGATGGACAGGGGTATCAGCCCCAGCATTTT; CDR3: CASSQDGQGYQPQHF
size: few; V: TRBV19; D: -; J: TRBJ1-2; DNA: TGTGCCAGTAGTATAAAGGAGTTCGGGGGCTTCCACTATGGCTACACCTTC; CDR3: CASSIKEFGGFHYGYTF
size: -; V: TRBV4-3; D: -; J: TRBJ2-1; DNA: TGCGCCAGCAGCCAACAGGGGATAGTGAATGAGCAGTTCTTC; CDR3: CASSQQGIVNEQFF
size: many; V: TRBV2; D: -; J: TRBJ1-5; DNA: TGTGCCAGCAGTCGGGGGGGGAATCAGCCCCAGCATTTT; CDR3: CASSRGGNQPQHF
size: -; V: TRBV2; D: -; J: TRBJ2-1; DNA: TGTGCCAGCAGTGAAGGAACGGGACTGCAAAATGAGCAGTTCTTC; CDR3: CASSEGTGLQNEQFF
size: -; V: TRBV29-1; D: TRBD2; J: TRBJ2-4; DNA: TGCAGCGTTGTAGGGCTAGCGGGGGCCAAAAACACTCAGTACTTC; CDR3: CSVVGLAGAKNTQYF
size: -; V: TRBV2; D: -; J: TRBJ1-5; DNA: TGTGTCAGCAGTGTTCGCCGGGTAAACTGGTCGGGCAATCAGCCCCAGCATTTT; CDR3: CVSSVRRVNWSGNQPQHF